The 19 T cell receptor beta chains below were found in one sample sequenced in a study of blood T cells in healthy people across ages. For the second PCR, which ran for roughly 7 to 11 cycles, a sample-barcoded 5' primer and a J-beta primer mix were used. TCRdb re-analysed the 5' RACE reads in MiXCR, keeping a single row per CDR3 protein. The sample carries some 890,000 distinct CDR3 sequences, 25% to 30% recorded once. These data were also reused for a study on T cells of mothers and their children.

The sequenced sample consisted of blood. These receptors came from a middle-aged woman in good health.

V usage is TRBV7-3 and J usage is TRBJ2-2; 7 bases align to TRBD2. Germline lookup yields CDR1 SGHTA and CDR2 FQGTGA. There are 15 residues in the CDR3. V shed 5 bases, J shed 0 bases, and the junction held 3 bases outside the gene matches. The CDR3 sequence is CASSRDYTNTGELFF. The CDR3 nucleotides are TGTGCCAGCAGCCGGGACTATACGAACACCGGGGAGCTGTTTTTT.

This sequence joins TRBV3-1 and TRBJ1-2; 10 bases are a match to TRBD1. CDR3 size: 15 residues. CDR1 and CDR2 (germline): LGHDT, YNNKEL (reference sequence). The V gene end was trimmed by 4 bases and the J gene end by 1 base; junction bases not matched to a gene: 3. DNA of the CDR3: TGTGCCAGCAGCCCGGGACAGGGGTATAACTATGGCTACACCTTC. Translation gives CASSPGQGYNYGYTF.

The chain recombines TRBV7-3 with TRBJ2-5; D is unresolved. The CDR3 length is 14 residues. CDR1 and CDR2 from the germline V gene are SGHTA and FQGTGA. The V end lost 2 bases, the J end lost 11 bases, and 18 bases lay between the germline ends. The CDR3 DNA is TGTGCCAGCAGCTTACCCGAGCGCGCCAATGAGCAGTACTTC. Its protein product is CASSLPERANEQYF.

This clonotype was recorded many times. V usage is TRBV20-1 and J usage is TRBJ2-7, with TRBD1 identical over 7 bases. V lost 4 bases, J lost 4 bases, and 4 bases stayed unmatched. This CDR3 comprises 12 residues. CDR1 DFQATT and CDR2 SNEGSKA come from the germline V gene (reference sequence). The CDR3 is CSANPQGYEQYF. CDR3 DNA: TGCAGTGCTAACCCACAGGGGTACGAGCAGTACTTC.

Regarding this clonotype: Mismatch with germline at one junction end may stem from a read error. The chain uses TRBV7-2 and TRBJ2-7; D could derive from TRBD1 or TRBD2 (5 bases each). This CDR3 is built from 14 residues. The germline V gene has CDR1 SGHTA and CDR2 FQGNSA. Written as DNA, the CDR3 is TGCGCCAGCAGCTTGCAGAGAGGGGCCTACGAGCAGTACTTC. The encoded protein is CASSLQRGAYEQYF.

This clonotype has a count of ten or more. Written as DNA, the CDR3 is TGTGCCAGCAGCCGAGTACTAGCGGGGGGGCGAGAGACCCAGTACTTC. Amino acids: CASSRVLAGGRETQYF. V usage is TRBV4-2 and J usage is TRBJ2-5; 13 bases fit TRBD2. The CDR3 extends over 16 amino acids. Germline V gives CDR1 LGHNA, CDR2 YNFKEQ. Trimming cost V 4 bases and J 4 bases; bases outside gene matches: 6.

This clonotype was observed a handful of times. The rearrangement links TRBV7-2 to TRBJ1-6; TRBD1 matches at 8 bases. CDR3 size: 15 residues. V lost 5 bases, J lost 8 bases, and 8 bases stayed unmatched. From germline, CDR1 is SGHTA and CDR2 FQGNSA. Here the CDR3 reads CASSRTRDRYSPLHF. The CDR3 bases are TGTGCCAGCAGCCGAACCCGGGACAGGTATTCACCCCTCCACTTT.

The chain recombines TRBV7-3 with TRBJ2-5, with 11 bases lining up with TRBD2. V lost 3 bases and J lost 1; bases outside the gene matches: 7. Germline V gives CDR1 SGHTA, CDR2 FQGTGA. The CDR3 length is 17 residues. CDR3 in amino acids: CASSLGRLAGTQETQYF. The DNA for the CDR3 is TGTGCCAGCAGCTTGGGGAGACTAGCGGGGACCCAAGAGACCCAGTACTTC.

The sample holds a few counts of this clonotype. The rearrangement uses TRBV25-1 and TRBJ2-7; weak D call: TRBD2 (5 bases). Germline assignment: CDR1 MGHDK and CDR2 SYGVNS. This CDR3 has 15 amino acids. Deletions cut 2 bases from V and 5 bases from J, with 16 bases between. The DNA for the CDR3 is TGTGCCAGCAGTGAAGGCGGAGGCTATCTTGACGAGCAGTACTTC. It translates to CASSEGGGYLDEQYF.

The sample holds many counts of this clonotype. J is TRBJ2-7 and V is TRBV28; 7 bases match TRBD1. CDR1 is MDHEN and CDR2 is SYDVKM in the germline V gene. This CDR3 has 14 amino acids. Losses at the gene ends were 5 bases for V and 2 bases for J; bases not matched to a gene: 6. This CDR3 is CASSPPGQTYEQYF. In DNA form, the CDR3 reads TGTGCCAGCAGTCCCCCGGGACAGACCTACGAGCAGTACTTC.

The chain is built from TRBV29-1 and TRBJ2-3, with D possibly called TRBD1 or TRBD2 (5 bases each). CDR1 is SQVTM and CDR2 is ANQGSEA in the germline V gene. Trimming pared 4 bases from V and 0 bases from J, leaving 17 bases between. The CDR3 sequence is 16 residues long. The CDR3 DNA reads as TGCAGCGTTGTCTGGTTCAGGGACGAAAGCACAGATACGCAGTATTTT. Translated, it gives CSVVWFRDESTDTQYF.

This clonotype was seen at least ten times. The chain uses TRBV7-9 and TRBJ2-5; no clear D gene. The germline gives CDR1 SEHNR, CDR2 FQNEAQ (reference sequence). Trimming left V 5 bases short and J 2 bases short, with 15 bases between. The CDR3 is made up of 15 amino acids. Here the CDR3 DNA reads TGTGCCAGCAGCCCACCCGAGGCGGTTCAAGAGACCCAGTACTTC. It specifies CASSPPEAVQETQYF.

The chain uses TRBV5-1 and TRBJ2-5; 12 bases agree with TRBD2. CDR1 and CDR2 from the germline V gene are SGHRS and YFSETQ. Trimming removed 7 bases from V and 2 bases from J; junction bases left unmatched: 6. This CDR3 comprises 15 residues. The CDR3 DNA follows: TGCGCCAGCGGAGGACTAGCGGGGACTCAAGAGACCCAGTACTTC. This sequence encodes CASGGLAGTQETQYF.

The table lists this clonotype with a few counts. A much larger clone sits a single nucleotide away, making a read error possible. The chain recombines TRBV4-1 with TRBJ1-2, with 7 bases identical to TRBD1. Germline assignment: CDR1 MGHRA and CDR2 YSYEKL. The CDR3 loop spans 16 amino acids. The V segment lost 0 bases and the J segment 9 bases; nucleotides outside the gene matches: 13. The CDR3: CASSQDNLLGQYSYTF. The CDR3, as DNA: TGCGCCAGCAGCCAAGATAACCTTTTGGGACAGTATAGCTACACCTTC.

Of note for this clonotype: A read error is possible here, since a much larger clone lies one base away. CDR3 nucleotide sequence: TGTGCCAGAAGCTCCCGCGGGCCCCAGTACTTC. Protein product: CARSSRGPQYF. The chain has TRBV5-4 and TRBJ2-7; maybe TRBD2 (5 bases). Germline CDR1 and CDR2: SGHNT and YYREEE (reference sequence). The CDR3 loop spans 11 amino acids.

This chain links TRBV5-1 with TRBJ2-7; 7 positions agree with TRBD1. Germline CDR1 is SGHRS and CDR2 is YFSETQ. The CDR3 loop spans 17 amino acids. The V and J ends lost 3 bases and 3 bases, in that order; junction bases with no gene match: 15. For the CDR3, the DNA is TGCGCCAGCAGCTCATCTGCACCGGGACAGAGGGTCTACGAGCAGTACTTC. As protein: CASSSSAPGQRVYEQYF.

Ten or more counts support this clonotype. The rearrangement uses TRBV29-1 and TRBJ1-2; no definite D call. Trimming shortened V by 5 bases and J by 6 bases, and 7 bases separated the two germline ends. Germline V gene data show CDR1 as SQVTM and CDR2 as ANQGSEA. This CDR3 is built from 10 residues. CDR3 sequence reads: CSVRGDGYTF. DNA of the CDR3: TGCAGCGTTCGGGGAGATGGCTACACCTTC.

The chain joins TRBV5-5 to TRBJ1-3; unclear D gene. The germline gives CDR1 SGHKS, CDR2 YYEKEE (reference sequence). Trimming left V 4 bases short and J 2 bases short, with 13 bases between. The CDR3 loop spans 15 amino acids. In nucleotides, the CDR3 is TGTGCCAGCAGCCTGGAGCGAGGGCCTGGAAACACCATATATTTT. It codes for CASSLERGPGNTIYF. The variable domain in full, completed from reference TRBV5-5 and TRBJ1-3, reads DAGVTQSPTHLIKTRGQQVTLRCSPISGHKSVSWYQQVLGQGPQFIFQYYEKEERGRGNFPDRFSARQFPNYSSELNVNALLLGDSALYLCASSLERGPGNTIYFGEGSWLTVV.

The CDR3 nucleotides read TGTGCCAGCAGATCCCTTAGCCTGAGGGTAAACACCGGGGAGCTGTTTTTT. Its protein is CASRSLSLRVNTGELFF. The rearrangement joins TRBV6-2 or TRBV6-3 to TRBJ2-2; D is perhaps TRBD2 (5 bases). The CDR3 contains 17 residues. CDR1 and CDR2 (germline): MNHEY, SVGEGT. V was shortened by 6 bases and J by 2 bases, with 19 bases between the two germline ends.